Listed below are T cell receptor beta chains from one sample, sequenced in a study of blood T cell repertoires in COVID-19. The method was immunoSEQ multiplex PCR; TCRdb's version includes in-frame clones alone and lacks a portion of them. Of 260,000 or so clones detected, 85% appear once; the ten largest clones hold roughly 2.5%. Material for sequencing was PBMCs or T cells enriched from blood (not recorded which). These receptors all stem from a woman between 50 and 59 years old who had recovered from COVID-19. The CDR3 runs from the conserved cysteine through the conserved F or W. Fields, in order: J gene, V gene, clone size, D gene, CDR3 protein, CDR3 DNA. A D gene is named only where the DNA matches it firmly. A row's size may be missing; if present it is once, few, many or a size class.

>TRBJ1-5|TRBV2|NA|NA
CASGGEGGNQPQHF
TGTGCCAGCGGGGGGGAAGGGGGCAATCAGCCCCAGCATTTT
>TRBJ1-1|TRBV18|NA|NA
CASSPQGRNTEAFF
TGTGCCAGCTCACCCCAGGGTAGGAACACTGAAGCTTTCTTT
>TRBJ2-3|TRBV5-6|NA|TRBD2
CASSPKLAGSTDTQYF
TGTGCCAGCAGCCCGAAACTAGCGGGCTCCACAGATACGCAGTATTTT
>TRBJ1-1|TRBV4-2|NA|NA
CASSQVLTSIGEAFF
TGTGCCAGCAGCCAAGTTCTCACTTCTATCGGGGAAGCTTTCTTT
>TRBJ2-1|TRBV27|NA|TRBD2
CASKAGSTPYNEQFF
TGTGCCAGCAAAGCGGGGAGTACCCCCTACAATGAGCAGTTCTTC
>TRBJ2-1|TRBV3-1/TRBV3-2|NA|NA
CASSQGVRGQFF
TGTGCCAGCAGCCAAGGGGTACGAGGGCAGTTCTTC
>TRBJ2-1|TRBV5-1|NA|TRBD2
CASSLGEAGVIDEQFF
TGCGCCAGCAGCTTGGGGGAAGCGGGAGTTATCGATGAGCAGTTCTTC
>TRBJ1-1|TRBV7-2|once|NA
CASSLLGGANTEAFF
TGTGCCAGCAGCTTACTAGGGGGAGCGAACACTGAAGCTTTCTTT
>TRBJ1-3|TRBV11-2|few|NA
CASSPTVLSGNTIYF
TGTGCCAGCAGCCCGACAGTACTCTCTGGAAACACCATATATTTT
>TRBJ1-2|TRBV28|NA|NA
CAGARGGGYGYTF
TGTGCCGGAGCCCGGGGGGGCGGTTATGGCTACACCTTC
>TRBJ2-3|TRBV6-4|NA|NA
CASRGPGTDTQYF
TGTGCCAGCAGGGGGCCGGGCACAGATACGCAGTATTTT
>TRBJ1-2|TRBV6-5|NA|NA
CASSYTANYGYTF
TGTGCCAGCAGTTATACTGCGAACTATGGCTACACCTTC
>TRBJ2-7|TRBV5-1|once|NA
CASSHSTNSYEQYF
TGCGCCAGCAGCCATTCGACTAACTCCTACGAGCAGTACTTC
>TRBJ1-1|TRBV7-6|NA|TRBD1
CASSLGQGATEAFF
TGTGCCAGCAGCTTAGGACAGGGAGCGACTGAAGCTTTCTTT
>TRBJ2-1|TRBV7-9|once|NA
CASSFGHNEQFF
TGTGCCAGCAGCTTTGGCCACAATGAGCAGTTCTTC
>TRBJ2-7|TRBV6-2/TRBV6-3|NA|NA
CASSENYEQYF
TGTGCCAGCAGTGAGAACTACGAGCAGTACTTC
>TRBJ2-7|TRBV3-1/TRBV3-2|few|NA
CASSQAPYSYEQYF
TGTGCCAGCAGCCAAGCCCCCTACTCCTACGAGCAGTACTTC
>TRBJ2-7|TRBV5-4|NA|TRBD1
CASSLSGGGYEQYF
TGTGCCAGCAGCTTGTCAGGGGGTGGCTACGAGCAGTACTTC
>TRBJ2-2|TRBV5-1|NA|NA
CASSPRTGTGELFF
TGCGCCAGCAGCCCACGGACTGGGACCGGGGAGCTGTTTTTT
>TRBJ1-1|TRBV7-2|NA|NA
CASSLVAGGTGAFF
TGTGCCAGCAGCTTAGTGGCGGGGGGAACAGGAGCTTTCTTT
>TRBJ1-5|TRBV6-5|NA|TRBD1
CASSPTGDSNQPQHF
TGTGCCAGCAGTCCGACAGGGGATAGCAATCAGCCCCAGCATTTT
>TRBJ1-5|TRBV30|NA|NA
CAWSDINSNQPQHF
TGTGCCTGGAGTGACATTAATAGCAATCAGCCCCAGCATTTT
>TRBJ2-7|TRBV2|NA|TRBD2
CASSGLAASYEQYF
TGTGCCAGCAGCGGACTAGCGGCTAGTTACGAGCAGTACTTC
>TRBJ2-3|TRBV5-4|NA|NA
CASSLDLGTDTQYF
TGTGCCAGCAGCTTGGATTTAGGCACAGATACGCAGTATTTT
>TRBJ2-1|TRBV5-1|NA|TRBD1
CASSSTGGSYNEQFF
TGCGCCAGCAGCTCGACAGGGGGCTCCTACAATGAGCAGTTCTTC
>TRBJ1-3|TRBV9|NA|TRBD1
CASSRQGGNTIYF
TGTGCCAGCAGCCGACAGGGGGGAAACACCATATATTTT
>TRBJ2-5|TRBV6-2/TRBV6-3|NA|NA
CASSLYHTNSGETQYF
TGTGCCAGCAGTTTATACCACACGAACTCGGGGGAGACCCAGTACTTC
>TRBJ2-1|TRBV4-1|NA|TRBD1
CASTQSGTGGFEQFF
TGCGCCAGCACCCAGTCCGGGACAGGGGGGTTTGAGCAGTTCTTC
>TRBJ1-1|TRBV29-1|NA|NA
CSVKKGGNTEAFF
TGCAGCGTTAAGAAAGGGGGGAACACTGAAGCTTTCTTT
>TRBJ2-3|TRBV28|NA|TRBD1
CASSDRVPDTQYF
TGTGCCAGCAGCGACAGGGTCCCGGATACGCAGTATTTT
>TRBJ1-6|TRBV25-1|NA|NA
CASSEDSSYNSPLHF
TGTGCCAGCAGTGAAGACAGCTCCTATAATTCACCCCTCCACTTT
>TRBJ2-3|TRBV10-3|NA|NA
CAITSGVGTDTQYF
TGTGCCATCACCTCAGGGGTTGGAACAGATACGCAGTATTTT
>TRBJ1-2|TRBV19|NA|NA
CASSIEQTAGYTF
TGTGCCAGTAGTATCGAACAGACAGCTGGCTACACCTTC
>TRBJ2-3|TRBV5-6|NA|NA
CASSSTRPDTQYF
TGTGCCAGCAGCTCTACTAGGCCAGATACGCAGTATTTT
>TRBJ1-1|TRBV11-2|NA|NA
CASSLSTGNTEAFF
TGTGCCAGCAGCTTAAGCACGGGGAACACTGAAGCTTTCTTT
>TRBJ2-5|TRBV18|NA|NA
CASSPINGQETQYF
TGTGCCAGCTCACCCATTAACGGCCAAGAGACCCAGTACTTC
>TRBJ2-2|TRBV27|NA|NA
CASSPRETGELFF
TGTGCCAGCAGCCCCAGGGAAACCGGGGAGCTGTTTTTT
>TRBJ1-3|TRBV6-6|NA|NA
CASSYHTGGNTIYF
TGTGCCAGCAGTTATCACACAGGGGGAAACACCATATATTTT
>TRBJ2-5|TRBV6-2/TRBV6-3|once|TRBD2
CASSYTSGRPQETQYF
TGTGCCAGCAGTTACACGAGCGGGAGGCCCCAAGAGACCCAGTACTTC
>TRBJ1-6|TRBV10-3|NA|NA
CAISEWGGESSYNSPLHF
TGTGCCATCAGTGAGTGGGGCGGAGAAAGCTCCTATAATTCACCCCTCCACTTT
>TRBJ1-5|TRBV29-1|few|NA
CSAQQGSNQPQHF
TGCAGCGCTCAACAGGGAAGCAATCAGCCCCAGCATTTT
>TRBJ2-2|TRBV7-9|NA|TRBD1
CASSRDRGGELFF
TGTGCCAGCAGCCGAGACAGGGGCGGGGAGCTGTTTTTT
>TRBJ2-3|TRBV5-1|NA|NA
CASKPGQPRDTQYF
TGCGCCAGCAAACCGGGACAACCCCGGGATACGCAGTATTTT
>TRBJ2-5|TRBV4-2|many|TRBD2
CASSQEASGGPETQYF
TGTGCCAGCAGCCAAGAGGCTAGCGGGGGGCCGGAGACCCAGTACTTC
>TRBJ1-4|TRBV3-1/TRBV3-2|NA|NA
CASSPSGYVEKLFF
TGTGCCAGCAGCCCTTCAGGGTACGTTGAAAAACTGTTTTTT
>TRBJ2-2|TRBV4-2|NA|TRBD1
CASSTQDRANTGELFF
TGTGCCAGCAGCACGCAAGACAGGGCGAACACCGGGGAGCTGTTTTTT
>TRBJ2-5|TRBV25-1|NA|NA
CASSEGHGGETQYF
TGTGCCAGCAGTGAGGGACACGGCGGAGAGACCCAGTACTTC
>TRBJ1-1|TRBV2|NA|NA
CASRAEGIRTEAFF
TGTGCCAGCAGGGCGGAGGGGATAAGGACTGAAGCTTTCTTT
>TRBJ2-7|TRBV7-9|NA|NA
CASSLGTDEQYF
TGTGCCAGCAGCTTAGGAACAGACGAGCAGTACTTC
>TRBJ1-5|TRBV9|NA|NA
CTSSEGPTPARPQHF
TGTACCAGCAGCGAGGGGCCCACCCCGGCCCGGCCCCAGCATTTT
>TRBJ2-1|TRBV3-1/TRBV3-2|NA|NA
CASSRHTSNEQFF
TGTGCCAGCAGCCGCCATACAAGTAATGAGCAGTTCTTC
>TRBJ1-1|TRBV4-2|NA|NA
CASSPRTEPMNTEAFF
TGTGCCAGCAGCCCCAGGACAGAACCCATGAACACTGAAGCTTTCTTT
>TRBJ2-7|TRBV4-2|NA|TRBD2
CASSLPGGAGDPYEQYF
TGTGCCAGCAGCCTCCCTGGAGGTGCGGGGGATCCCTACGAGCAGTACTTC